The 23 T cell receptor beta chains presented below share a single source sample, sequenced in a study of cytomegalovirus exposure and HLA in healthy donors. Amplification used 60 Vbeta primers and 13 Jbeta primers. Only in-frame clones appear in the TCRdb table, and some are missing; sequencing was by immunoSEQ multiplex PCR. Of 200,000 to 250,000 clones listed, approximately 84% are singletons. Material: PBMCs. The receptors were sampled from a woman aged 35 to 49 in good health and CMV-seronegative.

This chain links TRBV30 with TRBJ2-5, with D maybe TRBD1 (5 bases). The better agreement between TRBJ2-7 and the DNA end casts doubt on the J call. Germline assignment: CDR1 GTSNPN and CDR2 SVGIG (reference sequence). This CDR3 has 18 residues. The CDR3 DNA reads TGTGCCTGGAGTGTACCACGACCTGACAGAGCCTTCTATTACGAGCAGTACTTC. Its translation: CAWSVPRPDRAFYYEQYF.

The rearrangement joins TRBV29-1 to TRBJ2-1; D not resolved. CDR1 is SQVTM and CDR2 is ANQGSEA in the germline V gene. The V and J ends lost 4 bases and 4 bases respectively, with 11 bases between them. CDR3 size: 13 residues. This chain's CDR3 is CSVVSRAYNEQFF. CDR3 nucleotides: TGCAGCGTTGTGAGTAGAGCATACAATGAGCAGTTCTTC.

The chain carries TRBV9 and TRBJ2-3; 7 bases match TRBD2. The junction had 15 bases not matched to a gene; V was cut back by 0 bases and J by 5 bases. Germline-derived CDR1 and CDR2 are SGDLS and YYNGEE. This CDR3 region has 18 residues. CDR3 sequence (DNA): TGTGCCAGCAGCGTAGGGGAGGGGAGGGGCCCCGGGGGAGATACGCAGTATTTT. Translating it yields CASSVGEGRGPGGDTQYF.

The genes are TRBV7-2 and TRBJ2-5, with TRBD2 identical over 8 bases. Germline CDR1 SGHTA, CDR2 FQGNSA. Unmatched junction bases numbered 7, after V lost 5 bases and J lost 2 bases. CDR3 length equals 15 residues. CDR3 DNA: TGTGCCAGCAGCCTTGTAGCGGGGCGGCAAGAGACCCAGTACTTC. It specifies CASSLVAGRQETQYF.

The gene calls are TRBV19 and TRBJ2-3; 9 bases align to TRBD2. V lost 4 bases and J lost 7; bases outside the gene matches: 12. Per the germline V gene, CDR1 is LNHDA and CDR2 is SQIVND (reference sequence). This CDR3 is built from 16 residues. For the CDR3, the DNA is TGTGCCAGTAGTACCTCTGGCGGGGGGGCCCCGTATACGCAGTATTTT. Its translation is CASSTSGGGAPYTQYF.

The chain combines TRBV18 with TRBJ1-4; 8 bases align to TRBD1. From germline, CDR1 is KGHSH and CDR2 LQKENI. V lost 4 bases and J lost 4; bases outside the gene matches: 2. This CDR3 contains 14 residues. This chain's CDR3 is CASSQDRGNEKLFF. CDR3 coding DNA: TGTGCCAGCTCACAAGACAGGGGTAATGAAAAACTGTTTTTT.

This clone was recorded once. V is TRBV27 and J is TRBJ1-2; 7 bases are shared with TRBD1. Germline V gives CDR1 MNHEY, CDR2 SMNVEV (reference sequence). The J segment lost 5 bases and the V segment lost 2 bases, leaving 8 bases of the junction unmatched. The CDR3 loop spans 15 amino acids. CDR3 coding DNA: TGTGCCAGCAGTTTAGAACCCGGGACAGCTTATGGCTACACCTTC. This translates into CASSLEPGTAYGYTF.

The chain carries TRBV2 and TRBJ2-1; 10 bases align to TRBD2. The J segment lost 7 bases and the V segment lost 4 bases, leaving 4 bases of the junction unmatched. In germline, CDR1 is SNHLY, CDR2 FYNNEI. The CDR3 sequence is 14 residues long. This CDR3 is CASSAASGRNEQFF. CDR3 in DNA: TGTGCCAGCAGTGCGGCTAGCGGGAGAAATGAGCAGTTCTTC.

The rearrangement uses TRBV6-4 and TRBJ1-1; D is unclear. V gave up 2 bases and J gave up 0 bases, with 13 bases separating them. The germline V gene has CDR1 MRHNA and CDR2 SNTAGT. This CDR3 spans 16 amino acids. DNA of the CDR3: TGTGCCAGCAGTGACGGCCTTCGCGGAGTGAACACTGAAGCTTTCTTT. It yields the protein CASSDGLRGVNTEAFF.

The V gene is TRBV11-3, the J gene TRBJ2-5; TRBD1 is a possible D gene (6 bases). The CDR3 sequence is 16 residues long. Germline-derived CDR1 and CDR2 are SGHNT and YENEEA. V was cut by 2 bases and J by 1 base, with 14 bases left in between. CDR3 sequence (DNA): TGTGCCAGCAGCTTAAGCCTCAGGACAGTCCAAGAGACCCAGTACTTC. It translates to CASSLSLRTVQETQYF.

The chain is built from TRBV27 and TRBJ1-5; D possibly corresponds to TRBD1 (6 bases). Trimming shortened V by 6 bases and J by 5 bases, and 20 bases separated the two germline ends. CDR3 size: 16 residues. Germline assignment: CDR1 MNHEY and CDR2 SMNVEV (reference sequence). The CDR3 nucleotides read TGTGCCAGCAGGACATCTCTACAGGGCCCCCATCAGCCCCAGCATTTT. Its protein is CASRTSLQGPHQPQHF.

This clone was found once. The V gene is TRBV7-9, the J gene TRBJ1-1; TRBD1 might be the D (6 bases). The CDR3 sequence is 15 residues long. Trimming removed 5 bases from V and 1 base from J, with 14 bases in between. Germline V gene sequence: CDR1 SEHNR, CDR2 FQNEAQ (reference sequence). The CDR3 spells CASSAQGGGNTEAFF. The CDR3 region has the DNA TGTGCCAGCAGCGCACAGGGTGGGGGGAACACTGAAGCTTTCTTT.

In the case of this clone: The same CDR3 arises from other DNA sequences in this sample as well. The CDR3 DNA reads as TGCGCCAGCAGCTCGCCGGGACAGCGCACAGATACGCAGTATTTT. As protein: CASSSPGQRTDTQYF. This chain uses TRBV5-1 with TRBJ2-3; TRBD1 aligns across 7 bases. The V segment lost 3 bases and the J segment 1 base; nucleotides outside the gene matches: 5. The CDR3 has 15 residues. The V gene's germline CDR1 is SGHRS and CDR2 YFSETQ.

The chain carries TRBV19 and TRBJ1-1; 8 positions match TRBD1. This CDR3 is 17 amino acids long. The germline V gene has CDR1 LNHDA and CDR2 SQIVND (reference sequence). V lost 2 bases and J lost 2; bases outside the gene matches: 10. The CDR3 region is CASSIMDRDERNTEAFF. CDR3 DNA sequence: TGTGCCAGTAGTATAATGGACAGGGATGAGAGAAACACTGAAGCTTTCTTT.

The V call is TRBV7-8, the J call TRBJ2-5, with D possibly TRBD1 on 5 matching bases. Germline V gene sequence: CDR1 SGHVS, CDR2 FQNEAQ. V was shortened by 1 base and J by 5 bases, with 11 bases between the two germline ends. The CDR3 runs to 14 residues. In nucleotides, the CDR3 is TGTGCCAGCAGCTTAGGTTCCAGGGTGGAGACCCAGTACTTC. Its protein product is CASSLGSRVETQYF. The variable domain in full, with the rest retrieved from reference TRBV7-8 and TRBJ2-5, is GAGVSQSPRYKVAKRGQDVALRCDPISGHVSLFWYQQALGQGPEFLTYFQNEAQLDKSGLPSDRFFAERPEGSVSTLKIQRTQQEDSAVYLCASSLGSRVETQYFGPGTRLLVL.

V is TRBV6-5 and J is TRBJ2-7; 7 bases agree with TRBD2. There are 13 residues in the CDR3. After removal of 4 bases from V and 7 bases from J, the junction contained 7 bases not matched to a gene. Germline V gene lookup returns CDR1 MNHEY and CDR2 SVGAGI. CDR3 sequence: CASSWRDYGEQYF. The CDR3 DNA sequence: TGTGCCAGCAGTTGGAGGGACTACGGGGAGCAGTACTTC.

This chain links TRBV9 with TRBJ2-5; 8 nucleotides agree with TRBD2. Germline-derived CDR1 and CDR2 are SGDLS and YYNGEE. Trimming removed 0 bases from V and 1 base from J; junction bases left unmatched: 8. The CDR3 covers 17 residues. Here the CDR3 DNA reads TGTGCCAGCAGCGTAGATATCGCGGGGGGCCTCCAAGAGACCCAGTACTTC. Its translation: CASSVDIAGGLQETQYF.

The genes are TRBV11-2 and TRBJ2-5; maybe TRBD2 (5 bases). V lost 6 bases to trimming and J lost 6 bases, with 14 bases between them. The germline V gene has CDR1 SGHAT and CDR2 FQNNGV. The CDR3 sequence is 13 residues long. The CDR3 reads CASRNPGSKTQYF. CDR3 bases: TGTGCCAGCAGAAATCCGGGGTCCAAGACCCAGTACTTC.

This clone was recorded only once. The junction departs from germline at one end; a sequencing error may be responsible. The J gene is TRBJ1-5, the V gene TRBV2; 7 bases are shared with TRBD1. Germline loops: CDR1 SNHLY, CDR2 FYNNEI. CDR3 length: 12 residues. CDR3 protein: CASNRDSASLDF. The DNA for the CDR3 is TGTGCCAGCAACCGGGACAGTGCCTCCCTAGATTTT.

The chain combines TRBV19 with TRBJ1-1; D unresolved. Germline CDR1 and CDR2: LNHDA and SQIVND (reference sequence). V lost 6 bases to trimming and J lost 4 bases, with 9 bases between them. The CDR3 runs 12 residues. The CDR3 DNA reads TGTGCCAGTAGCCACCGGGGCACTGAAGCTTTCTTT. This encodes CASSHRGTEAFF. The entire variable domain, with the rest obtained from reference TRBV19 and TRBJ1-1, is as follows: DGGITQSPKYLFRKEGQNVTLSCEQNLNHDAMYWYRQDPGQGLRLIYYSQIVNDFQKGDIAEGYSVSREKKESFPLTVTSAQKNPTAFYLCASSHRGTEAFFGQGTRLTVV.

This clone was detected once. The rearrangement uses TRBV7-6 and TRBJ1-2; D is unclear. Germline values: CDR1 SGHVS, CDR2 FNYEAQ. Trimming took 4 bases from V and 4 from J, leaving 19 bases between them. The CDR3 is 16 amino acids. DNA of the CDR3: TGTGCCAGCAGCTCCCTATTCTTGACAAGCCCCTATGGCTACACCTTC. Residues: CASSSLFLTSPYGYTF.

In this sample, this clone turned up once. This rearrangement joins TRBV28 to TRBJ2-3; 12 nucleotides line up with TRBD2. V trimming: 1 base; J trimming: 4 bases; junction bases outside the gene matches: 3. From germline, CDR1 is MDHEN and CDR2 SYDVKM. The length of the CDR3 is 16 residues. The CDR3 protein is CASSLSSGGGPDTQYF. CDR3 DNA: TGTGCCAGCAGTTTATCTAGCGGGGGGGGGCCAGATACGCAGTATTTT.

The chain combines TRBV9 with TRBJ1-2; 10 positions agree with TRBD1. Losses at the gene ends were 5 bases for V and 3 bases for J; bases not matched to a gene: 4. The CDR3 loop spans 14 amino acids. Germline V gene data show CDR1 as SGDLS and CDR2 as YYNGEE. The CDR3: CASRAGTGDYGYTF. In DNA, the CDR3 is TGTGCCAGCAGGGCCGGGACAGGGGACTATGGCTACACCTTC.